This T cell receptor (beta chain) was sequenced in a study of T cell responses to AZD1222 COVID-19 vaccine. General observations from the study: After two AZD1222 doses, spike-specific TCR breadth and depth rose versus day 0.

Repertoires were generated with immunoSEQ multiplex PCR, while TCRdb's copy carries only in-frame clones and drops some. This table has roughly 150,000 clones, 80% to 90% appearing once. This CDR3 has 16 residues. Germline loops: CDR1 SGDLS, CDR2 YYNGEE. V was pared by 3 bases and J by 7 bases, with 17 bases between. This clone occurred once. Its antigen is undetermined. The chain couples TRBV9 to TRBJ1-6; D is unresolved. The clonotype was recovered from an adult who had recovered from COVID-19. Sequences were derived from peripheral blood, sampled after recovery from COVID-19. In DNA form, the CDR3 reads TGTGCCAGCAGCGCCTCATCAGACCGAAGGAATTCACCCCTCCACTTT. Amino acid sequence: CASSASSDRRNSPLHF.